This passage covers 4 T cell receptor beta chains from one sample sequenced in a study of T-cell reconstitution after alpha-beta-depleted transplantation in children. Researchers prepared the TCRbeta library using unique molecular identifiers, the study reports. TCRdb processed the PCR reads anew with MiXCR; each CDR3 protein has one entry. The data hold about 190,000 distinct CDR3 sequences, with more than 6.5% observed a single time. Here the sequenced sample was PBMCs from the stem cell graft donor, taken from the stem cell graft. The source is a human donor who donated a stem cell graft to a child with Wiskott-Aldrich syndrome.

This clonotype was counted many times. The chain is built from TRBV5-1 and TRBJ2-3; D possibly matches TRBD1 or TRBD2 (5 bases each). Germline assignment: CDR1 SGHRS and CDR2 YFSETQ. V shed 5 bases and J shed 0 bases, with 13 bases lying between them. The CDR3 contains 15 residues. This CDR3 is CASRRDGGSTDTQYF. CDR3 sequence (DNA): TGCGCCAGCAGACGGGACGGTGGGAGCACAGATACGCAGTATTTT.

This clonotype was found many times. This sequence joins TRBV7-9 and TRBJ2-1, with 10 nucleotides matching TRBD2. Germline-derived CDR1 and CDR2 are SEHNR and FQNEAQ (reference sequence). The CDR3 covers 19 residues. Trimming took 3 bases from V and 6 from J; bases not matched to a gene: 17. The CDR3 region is CASSLKGVQREGPGNEQFF. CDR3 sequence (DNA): TGTGCCAGCAGCTTGAAGGGAGTCCAGCGGGAGGGCCCTGGCAATGAGCAGTTCTTC. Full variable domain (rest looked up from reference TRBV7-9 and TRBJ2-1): DTGVSQNPRHKITKRGQNVTFRCDPISEHNRLYWYRQTLGQGPEFLTYFQNEAQLEKSRLLSDRFSAERPKGSFSTLEIQRTEQGDSAMYLCASSLKGVQREGPGNEQFFGPGTRLTVL.

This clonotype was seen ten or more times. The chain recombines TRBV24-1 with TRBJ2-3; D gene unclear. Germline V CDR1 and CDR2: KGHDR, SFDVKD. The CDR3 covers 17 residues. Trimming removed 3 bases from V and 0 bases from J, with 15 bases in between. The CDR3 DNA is TGTGCCACCAGTGATCCCGGGTTTAGTCCTAGCACAGATACGCAGTATTTT. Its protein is CATSDPGFSPSTDTQYF.

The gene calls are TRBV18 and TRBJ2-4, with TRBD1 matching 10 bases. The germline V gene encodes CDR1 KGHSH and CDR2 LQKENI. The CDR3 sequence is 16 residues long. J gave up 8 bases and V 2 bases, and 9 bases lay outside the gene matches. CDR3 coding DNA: TGTGCCAGCTCACCAACTTCGACAGGGGGCTCGGACATTCAGTACTTC. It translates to CASSPTSTGGSDIQYF.